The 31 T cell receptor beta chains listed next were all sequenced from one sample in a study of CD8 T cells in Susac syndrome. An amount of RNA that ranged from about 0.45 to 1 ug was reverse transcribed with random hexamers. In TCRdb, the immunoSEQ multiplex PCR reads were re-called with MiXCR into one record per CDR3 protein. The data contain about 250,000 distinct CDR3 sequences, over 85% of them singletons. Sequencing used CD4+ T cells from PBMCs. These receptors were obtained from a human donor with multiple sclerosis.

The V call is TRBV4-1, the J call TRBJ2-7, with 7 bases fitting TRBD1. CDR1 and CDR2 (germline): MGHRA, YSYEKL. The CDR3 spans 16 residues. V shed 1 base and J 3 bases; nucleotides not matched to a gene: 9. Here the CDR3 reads CASSQVLQGRNYEQYF. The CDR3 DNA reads TGCGCCAGCAGCCAAGTTCTACAGGGGCGCAACTACGAGCAGTACTTC.

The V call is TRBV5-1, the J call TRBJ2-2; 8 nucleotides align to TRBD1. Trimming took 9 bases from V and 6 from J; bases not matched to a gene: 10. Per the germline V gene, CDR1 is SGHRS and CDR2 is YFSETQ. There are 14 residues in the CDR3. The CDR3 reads CATGDRTGAGELFF. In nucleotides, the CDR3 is TGCGCCACCGGGGACAGGACTGGCGCCGGGGAGCTGTTTTTT. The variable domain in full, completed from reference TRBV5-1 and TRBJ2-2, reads KAGVTQTPRYLIKTRGQQVTLSCSPISGHRSVSWYQQTPGQGLQFLFEYFSETQRNKGNFPGRFSGRQFSNSRSEMNVSTLELGDSALYLCATGDRTGAGELFFGEGSRLTVL.

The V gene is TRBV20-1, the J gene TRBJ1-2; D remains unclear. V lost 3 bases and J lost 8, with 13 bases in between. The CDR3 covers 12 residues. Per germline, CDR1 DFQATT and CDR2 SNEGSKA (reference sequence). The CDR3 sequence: CSASRLAVGYTF. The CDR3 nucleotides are TGCAGTGCTAGTCGTCTGGCGGTCGGCTACACCTTC.

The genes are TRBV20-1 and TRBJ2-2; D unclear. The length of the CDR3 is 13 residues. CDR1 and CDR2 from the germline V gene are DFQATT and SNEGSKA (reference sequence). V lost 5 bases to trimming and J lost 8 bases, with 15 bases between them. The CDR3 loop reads CSALIASEGELFF. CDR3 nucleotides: TGCAGTGCTCTTATAGCCTCGGAGGGGGAGCTGTTTTTT.

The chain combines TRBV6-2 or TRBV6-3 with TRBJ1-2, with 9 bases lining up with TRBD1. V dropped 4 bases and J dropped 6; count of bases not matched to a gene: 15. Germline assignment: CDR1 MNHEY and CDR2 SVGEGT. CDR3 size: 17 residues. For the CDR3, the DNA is TGTGCCAGCAGTTTCGGGACAGGGAGGGGGCGAGGAGATGGCTACACCTTC. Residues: CASSFGTGRGRGDGYTF.

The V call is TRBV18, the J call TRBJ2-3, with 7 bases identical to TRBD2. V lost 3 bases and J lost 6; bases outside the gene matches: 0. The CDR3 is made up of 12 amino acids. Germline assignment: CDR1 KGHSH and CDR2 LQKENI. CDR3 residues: CASSPGGDTQYF. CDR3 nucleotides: TGTGCCAGCTCACCCGGGGGGGATACGCAGTATTTT.

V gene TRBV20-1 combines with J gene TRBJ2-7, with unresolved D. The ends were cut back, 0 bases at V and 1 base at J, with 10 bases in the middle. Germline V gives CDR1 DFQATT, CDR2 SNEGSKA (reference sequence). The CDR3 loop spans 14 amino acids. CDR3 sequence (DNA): TGCAGTGCTAGAGATCCCCAATTGTCCTACGAGCAGTACTTC. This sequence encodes CSARDPQLSYEQYF.

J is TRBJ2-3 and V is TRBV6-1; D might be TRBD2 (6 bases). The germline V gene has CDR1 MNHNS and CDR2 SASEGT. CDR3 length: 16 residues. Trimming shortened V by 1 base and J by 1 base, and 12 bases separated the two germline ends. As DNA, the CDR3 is TGTGCCAGCAGTGAAGGGCAGGGCGGGGGCACAGATACGCAGTATTTT. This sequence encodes CASSEGQGGGTDTQYF.

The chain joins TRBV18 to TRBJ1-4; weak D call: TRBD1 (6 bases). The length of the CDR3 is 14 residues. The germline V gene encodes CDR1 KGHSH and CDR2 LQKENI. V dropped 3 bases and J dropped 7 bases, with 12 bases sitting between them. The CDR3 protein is CASSPGAGSEKLFF. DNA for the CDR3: TGTGCCAGCTCACCGGGGGCGGGAAGTGAAAAACTGTTTTTT.

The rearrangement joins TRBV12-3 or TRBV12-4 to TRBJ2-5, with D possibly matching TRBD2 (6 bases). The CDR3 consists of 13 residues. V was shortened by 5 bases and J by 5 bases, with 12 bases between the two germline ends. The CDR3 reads CASSTGSWETQYF. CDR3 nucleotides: TGTGCCAGCAGTACCGGGAGTTGGGAGACCCAGTACTTC.

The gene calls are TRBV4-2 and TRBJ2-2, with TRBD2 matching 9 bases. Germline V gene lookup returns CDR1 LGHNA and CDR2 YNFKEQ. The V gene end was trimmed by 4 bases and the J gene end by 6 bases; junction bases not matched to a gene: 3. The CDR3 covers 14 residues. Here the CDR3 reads CASSPRLAAGELFF. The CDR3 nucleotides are TGTGCCAGCAGCCCCCGACTAGCGGCCGGGGAGCTGTTTTTT.

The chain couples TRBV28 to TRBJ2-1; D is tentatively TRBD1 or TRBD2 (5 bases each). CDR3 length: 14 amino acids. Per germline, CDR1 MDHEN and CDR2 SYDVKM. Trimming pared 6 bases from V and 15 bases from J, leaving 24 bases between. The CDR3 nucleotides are TGTGCCAGCAGGGTGCCCGGGGCGGCGCCTTTGTGGTTCTTC. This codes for CASRVPGAAPLWFF. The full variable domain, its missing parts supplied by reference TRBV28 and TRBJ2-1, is DVKVTQSSRYLVKRTGEKVFLECVQDMDHENMFWYRQDPGLGLRLIYFSYDVKMKEKGDIPEGYSVSREKKERFSLILESASTNQTSMYLCASRVPGAAPLWFFGPGTRLTVL.

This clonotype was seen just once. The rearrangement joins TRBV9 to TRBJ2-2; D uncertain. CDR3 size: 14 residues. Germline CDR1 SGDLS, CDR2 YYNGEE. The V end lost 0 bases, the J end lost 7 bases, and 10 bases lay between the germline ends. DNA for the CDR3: TGTGCCAGCAGCGTAGCGGCCAACGTCGGGGAGCTGTTTTTT. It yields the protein CASSVAANVGELFF.

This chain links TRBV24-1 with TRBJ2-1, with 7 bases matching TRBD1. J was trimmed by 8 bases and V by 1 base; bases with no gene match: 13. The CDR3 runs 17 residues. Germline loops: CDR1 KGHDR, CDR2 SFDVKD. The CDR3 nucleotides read TGTGCCACCAGTGATTTCCAGGGGGACACATGGCCCGATGAGCAGTTCTTC. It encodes CATSDFQGDTWPDEQFF.

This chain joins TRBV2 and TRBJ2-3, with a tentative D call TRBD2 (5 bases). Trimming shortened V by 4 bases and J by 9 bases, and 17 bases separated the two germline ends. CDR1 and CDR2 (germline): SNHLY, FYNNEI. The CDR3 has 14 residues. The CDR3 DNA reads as TGTGCCAGCAGTGGAGGGCTAGGAAGAGGCACGCAGTATTTT. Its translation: CASSGGLGRGTQYF. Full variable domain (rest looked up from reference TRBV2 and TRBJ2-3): EPEVTQTPSHQVTQMGQEVILRCVPISNHLYFYWYRQILGQKVEFLVSFYNNEISEKSEIFDDQFSVERPDGSNFTLKIRSTKLEDSAMYFCASSGGLGRGTQYFGPGTRLTVL.

The CDR3 sequence is CASSTQGALQAFF. The CDR3 bases are TGTGCCAGTAGTACCCAGGGGGCGTTGCAAGCTTTCTTT. The chain joins TRBV19 to TRBJ1-1, with 8 bases fitting TRBD1. The length of the CDR3 is 13 residues. Germline V gene data show CDR1 as LNHDA and CDR2 as SQIVND (reference sequence). Trimming took 4 bases from V and 9 from J; bases not matched to a gene: 7.

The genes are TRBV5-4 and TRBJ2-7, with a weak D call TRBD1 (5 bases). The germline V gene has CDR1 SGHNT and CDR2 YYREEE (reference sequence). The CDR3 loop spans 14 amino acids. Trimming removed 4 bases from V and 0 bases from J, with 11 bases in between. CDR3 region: CASSPQGYSYEQYF. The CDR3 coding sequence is TGTGCCAGCAGCCCCCAGGGCTACTCCTACGAGCAGTACTTC.

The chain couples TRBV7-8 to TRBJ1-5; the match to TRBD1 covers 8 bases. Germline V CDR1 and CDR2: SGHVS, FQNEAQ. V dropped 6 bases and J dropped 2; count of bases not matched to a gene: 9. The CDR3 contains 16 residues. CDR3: CASSLTRGLGNQPQHF. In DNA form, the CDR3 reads TGTGCCAGCAGTCTAACCAGGGGGCTTGGCAATCAGCCCCAGCATTTT.

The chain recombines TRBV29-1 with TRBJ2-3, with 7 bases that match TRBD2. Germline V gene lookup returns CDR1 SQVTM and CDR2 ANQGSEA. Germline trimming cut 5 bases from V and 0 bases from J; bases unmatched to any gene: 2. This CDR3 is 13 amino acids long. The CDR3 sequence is CSVSGASTDTQYF. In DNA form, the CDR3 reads TGCAGCGTTAGCGGGGCAAGCACAGATACGCAGTATTTT.

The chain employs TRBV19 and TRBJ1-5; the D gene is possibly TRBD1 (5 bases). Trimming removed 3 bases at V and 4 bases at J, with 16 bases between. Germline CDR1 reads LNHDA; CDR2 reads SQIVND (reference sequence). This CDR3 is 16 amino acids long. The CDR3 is CASSMAGNVPNQPQHF. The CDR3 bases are TGTGCCAGTAGTATGGCAGGGAACGTTCCAAATCAGCCCCAGCATTTT. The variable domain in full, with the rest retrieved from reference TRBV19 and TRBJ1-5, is DGGITQSPKYLFRKEGQNVTLSCEQNLNHDAMYWYRQDPGQGLRLIYYSQIVNDFQKGDIAEGYSVSREKKESFPLTVTSAQKNPTAFYLCASSMAGNVPNQPQHFGDGTRLSIL.

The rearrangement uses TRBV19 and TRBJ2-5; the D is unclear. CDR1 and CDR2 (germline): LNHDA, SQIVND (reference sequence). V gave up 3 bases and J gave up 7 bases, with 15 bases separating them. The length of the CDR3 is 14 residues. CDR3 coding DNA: TGTGCCAGTAGTATCCGACTGTCGGCCGGGACCCAGTACTTC. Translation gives CASSIRLSAGTQYF.

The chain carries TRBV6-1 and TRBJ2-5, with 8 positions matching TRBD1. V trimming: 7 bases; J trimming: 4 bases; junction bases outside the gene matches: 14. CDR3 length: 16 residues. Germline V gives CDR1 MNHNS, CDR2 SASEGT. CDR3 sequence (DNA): TGTGCCAGCATGAGGACAGGGTTTGGGGGTGGAGAGACCCAGTACTTC. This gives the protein CASMRTGFGGGETQYF.

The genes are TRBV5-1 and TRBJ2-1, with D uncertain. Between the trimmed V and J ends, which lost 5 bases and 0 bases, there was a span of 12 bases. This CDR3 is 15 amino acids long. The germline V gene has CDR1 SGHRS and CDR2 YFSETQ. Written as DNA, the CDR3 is TGCGCCAGCAGATACTCCCCCGACTCCTACAATGAGCAGTTCTTC. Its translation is CASRYSPDSYNEQFF.

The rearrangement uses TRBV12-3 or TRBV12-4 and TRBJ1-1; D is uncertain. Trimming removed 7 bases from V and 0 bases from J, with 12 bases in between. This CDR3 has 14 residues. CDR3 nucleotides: TGTGCCAGCAACCATCGGCGGTTGAACACTGAAGCTTTCTTT. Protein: CASNHRRLNTEAFF.

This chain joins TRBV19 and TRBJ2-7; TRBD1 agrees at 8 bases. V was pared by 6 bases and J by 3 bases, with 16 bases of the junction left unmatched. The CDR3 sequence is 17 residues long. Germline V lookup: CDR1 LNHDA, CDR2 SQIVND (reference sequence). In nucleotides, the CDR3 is TGTGCCAGTAGAAAAACCTCCGGGACAGGCTCACACTACGAGCAGTACTTC. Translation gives CASRKTSGTGSHYEQYF.

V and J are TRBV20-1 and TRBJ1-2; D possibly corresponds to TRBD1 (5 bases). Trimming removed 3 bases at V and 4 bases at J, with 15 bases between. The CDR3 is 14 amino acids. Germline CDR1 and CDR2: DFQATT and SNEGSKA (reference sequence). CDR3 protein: CSASIARDAYGYTF. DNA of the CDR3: TGCAGTGCTAGTATTGCCAGGGACGCCTATGGCTACACCTTC.

CDR3 nucleotide sequence: TGCGCCAGCAGCCCCTCAGGACCCGGCGGATCGCAGTATTTT. Translation: CASSPSGPGGSQYF. The gene calls are TRBV5-1 and TRBJ2-3; D remains ambiguous. Germline assignment: CDR1 SGHRS and CDR2 YFSETQ. Trimming stripped 4 bases from V and 10 bases from J, with 19 bases between. The CDR3 consists of 14 residues. Supplemented by reference TRBV5-1 and TRBJ2-3, the full variable domain reads KAGVTQTPRYLIKTRGQQVTLSCSPISGHRSVSWYQQTPGQGLQFLFEYFSETQRNKGNFPGRFSGRQFSNSRSEMNVSTLELGDSALYLCASSPSGPGGSQYFGPGTRLTVL.

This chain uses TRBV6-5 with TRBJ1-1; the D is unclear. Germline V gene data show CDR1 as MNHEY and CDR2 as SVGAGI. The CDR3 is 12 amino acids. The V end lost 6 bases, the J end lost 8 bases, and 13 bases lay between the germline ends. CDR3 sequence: CASSPRGPEAFF. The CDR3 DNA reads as TGTGCCAGCAGCCCCCGAGGCCCCGAAGCTTTCTTT.

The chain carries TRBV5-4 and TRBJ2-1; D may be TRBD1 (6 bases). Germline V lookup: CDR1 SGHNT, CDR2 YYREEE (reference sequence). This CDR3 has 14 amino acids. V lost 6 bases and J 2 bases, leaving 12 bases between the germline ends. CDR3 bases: TGTGCCAGCACCATACAGGGCCCCTACAATGAGCAGTTCTTC. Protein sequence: CASTIQGPYNEQFF.

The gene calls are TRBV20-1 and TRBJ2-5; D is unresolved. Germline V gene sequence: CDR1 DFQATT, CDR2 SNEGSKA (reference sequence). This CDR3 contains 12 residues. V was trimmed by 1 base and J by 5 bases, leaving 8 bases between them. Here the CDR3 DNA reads TGCAGTGCTAGAGTCAGTGCGGAGACCCAGTACTTC. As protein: CSARVSAETQYF.

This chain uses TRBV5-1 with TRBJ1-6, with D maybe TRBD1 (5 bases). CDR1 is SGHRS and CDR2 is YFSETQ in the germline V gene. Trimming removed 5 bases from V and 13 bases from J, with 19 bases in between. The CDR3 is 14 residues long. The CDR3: CASRQGDSFSPLHF. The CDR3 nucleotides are TGCGCCAGCAGACAAGGGGACTCCTTTTCGCCCCTCCACTTT.